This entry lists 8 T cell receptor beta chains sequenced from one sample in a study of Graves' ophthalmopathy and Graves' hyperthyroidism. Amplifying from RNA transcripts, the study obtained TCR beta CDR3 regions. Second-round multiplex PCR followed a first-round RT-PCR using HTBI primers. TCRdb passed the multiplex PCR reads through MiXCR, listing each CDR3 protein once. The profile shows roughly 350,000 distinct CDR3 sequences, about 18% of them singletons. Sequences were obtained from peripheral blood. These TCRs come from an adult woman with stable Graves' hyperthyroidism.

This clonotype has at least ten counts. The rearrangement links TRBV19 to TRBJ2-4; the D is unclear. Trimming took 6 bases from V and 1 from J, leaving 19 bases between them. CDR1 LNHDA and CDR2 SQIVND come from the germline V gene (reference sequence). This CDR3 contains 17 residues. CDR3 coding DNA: TGTGCCAGTAGCCGTACCCCCGCCGATATCGCCAAAAACATTCAGTACTTC. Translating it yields CASSRTPADIAKNIQYF. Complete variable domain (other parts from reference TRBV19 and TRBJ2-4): DGGITQSPKYLFRKEGQNVTLSCEQNLNHDAMYWYRQDPGQGLRLIYYSQIVNDFQKGDIAEGYSVSREKKESFPLTVTSAQKNPTAFYLCASSRTPADIAKNIQYFGAGTRLSVL.

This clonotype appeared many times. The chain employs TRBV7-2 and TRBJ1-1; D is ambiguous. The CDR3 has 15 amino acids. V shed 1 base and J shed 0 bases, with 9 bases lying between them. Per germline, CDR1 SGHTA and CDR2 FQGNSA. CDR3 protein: CASSLGYRMNTEAFF. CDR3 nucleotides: TGTGCCAGCAGCTTAGGGTACAGAATGAACACTGAAGCTTTCTTT.

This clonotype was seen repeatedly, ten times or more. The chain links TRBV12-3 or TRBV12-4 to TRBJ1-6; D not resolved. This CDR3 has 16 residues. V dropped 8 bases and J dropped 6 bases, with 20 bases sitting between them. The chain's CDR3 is CASAPGNYWSNSPLHF. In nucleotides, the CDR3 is TGTGCCAGCGCCCCGGGCAACTACTGGAGTAATTCACCCCTCCACTTT.

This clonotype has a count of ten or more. The CDR3 reads CASSAPGPTGIGYEQYF. The CDR3 DNA reads as TGTGCCAGCAGTGCCCCCGGGCCTACGGGGATCGGCTACGAGCAGTACTTC. V gene TRBV12-3 or TRBV12-4 combines with J gene TRBJ2-7, with D possibly being TRBD2 (5 bases). This CDR3 is built from 17 residues. V dropped 5 bases and J dropped 3 bases, with 23 bases sitting between them.

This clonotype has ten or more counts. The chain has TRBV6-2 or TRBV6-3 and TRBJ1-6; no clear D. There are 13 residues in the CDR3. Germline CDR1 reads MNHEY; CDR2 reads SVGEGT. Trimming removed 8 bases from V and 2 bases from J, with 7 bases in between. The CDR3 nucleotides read TGTGCCAGCTCGCGGCCCTATAATTCACCCCTCCACTTT. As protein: CASSRPYNSPLHF.

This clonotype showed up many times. The CDR3 DNA follows: TGTGCCAGCAGCCTGAGGCGGGAGGACCAAGAGACCCAGTACTTC. It is translated as CASSLRREDQETQYF. V is TRBV11-2 and J is TRBJ2-5; the match to TRBD2 covers 8 bases. The germline CDR1 and CDR2 sequences are SGHAT and FQNNGV. There are 15 residues in the CDR3. V gave up 5 bases and J gave up 0 bases; unmatched junction bases: 5.

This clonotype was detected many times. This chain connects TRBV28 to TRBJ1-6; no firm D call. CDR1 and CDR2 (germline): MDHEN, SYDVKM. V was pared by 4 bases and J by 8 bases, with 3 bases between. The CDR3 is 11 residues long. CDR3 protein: CASSSDSPLHF. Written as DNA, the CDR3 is TGTGCCAGCAGTTCGGATTCACCCCTCCACTTT.

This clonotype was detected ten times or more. As DNA, the CDR3 is TGTGCCAGCAGCTTAGACAACTATGGCTACACCTTC. It codes for CASSLDNYGYTF. The chain employs TRBV7-9 and TRBJ1-2; D is ambiguous. The CDR3 extends over 12 amino acids. V lost 1 base to trimming and J lost 2 bases, with 2 bases between them. In germline, CDR1 is SEHNR, CDR2 FQNEAQ (reference sequence).